This TCR beta chain comes out of a study of blood T cell repertoires in COVID-19. Study-level background: The United States, Italy and Spain supplied acute and convalescent COVID-19 samples. In each case, the material was cDNA or gDNA derived from T cells, B-cell-depleted T cells, or PBMCs.

Source study methods: Amplification of reference gene primers provided the estimated nucleated cell counts. This table comes from immunoSEQ multiplex PCR, and its TCRdb copy is limited to in-frame clones, with some not included. V and J calls plus clone size are reproduced from that table; the DNA served to infer D and trimming. The data show some 360,000 clones, about 89% seen once. This CDR3 contains 14 residues. Germline CDR1 and CDR2: SEHNR and FQNEAQ (reference sequence). The junction had 5 bases not matched to a gene; V was cut back by 3 bases and J by 7 bases. Followed over time, Seattle patients had been enrolled while infection was active.

The V call is TRBV7-9, the J call TRBJ1-2; 10 nucleotides align to TRBD1. This TCR derives from a woman in her fifties or sixties with COVID-19, enrolled during active disease. Sequencing was done on a sample of peripheral blood. CDR3 sequence: CASSFEGTGAGYTF. The CDR3 DNA reads TGTGCCAGCAGCTTTGAAGGGACAGGGGCTGGCTACACCTTC.